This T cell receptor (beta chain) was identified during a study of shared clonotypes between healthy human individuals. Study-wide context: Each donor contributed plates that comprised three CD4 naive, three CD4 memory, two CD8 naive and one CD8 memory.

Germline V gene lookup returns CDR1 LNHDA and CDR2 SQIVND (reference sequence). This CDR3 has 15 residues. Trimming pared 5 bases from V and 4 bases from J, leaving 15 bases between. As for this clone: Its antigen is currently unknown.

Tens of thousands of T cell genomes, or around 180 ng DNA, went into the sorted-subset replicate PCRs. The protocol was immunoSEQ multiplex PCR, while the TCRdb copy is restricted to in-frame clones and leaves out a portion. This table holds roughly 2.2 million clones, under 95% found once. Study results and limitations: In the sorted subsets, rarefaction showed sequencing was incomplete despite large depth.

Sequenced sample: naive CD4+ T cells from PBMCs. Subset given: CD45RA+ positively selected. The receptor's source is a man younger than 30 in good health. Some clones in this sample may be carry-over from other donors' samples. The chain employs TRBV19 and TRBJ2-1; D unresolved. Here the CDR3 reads CASSLGWYDYNEQFF. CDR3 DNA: TGTGCCAGTAGTTTGGGATGGTACGATTACAATGAGCAGTTCTTC.